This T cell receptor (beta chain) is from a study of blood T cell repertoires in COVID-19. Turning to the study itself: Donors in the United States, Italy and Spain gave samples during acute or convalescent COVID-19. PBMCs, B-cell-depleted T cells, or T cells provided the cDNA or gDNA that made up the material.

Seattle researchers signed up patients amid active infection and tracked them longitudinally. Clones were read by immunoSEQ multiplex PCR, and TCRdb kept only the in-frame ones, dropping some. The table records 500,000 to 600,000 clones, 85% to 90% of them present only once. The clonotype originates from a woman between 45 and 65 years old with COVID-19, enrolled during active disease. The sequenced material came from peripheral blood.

DNA for the CDR3: TGTGCCAGCACCTCCGGGGGGGATCCCTCCTACGAGCAGTACTTC. Residues: CASTSGGDPSYEQYF. The rearrangement uses TRBV9 and TRBJ2-7, with TRBD2 matching 8 bases. J lost 0 bases, V lost 6 bases, and 8 bases had no gene match. The V gene's germline CDR1 is SGDLS and CDR2 YYNGEE. The CDR3 is 15 residues long.